This T cell receptor (beta chain) was observed in a study of CXCR3-negative and CXCR3-positive naive CD8 T cells. Comments on this clonotype: No antigen is known for it.

CDR1 SGHAT and CDR2 FQDESV come from the germline V gene (reference sequence). The CDR3 runs to 14 residues. With around 290,000 cells each, the CD8+ T cell subsets were individually sorted in triplicate. Naive CD8+ T cells had a CD45RO-CCR7+CD27+CD95- phenotype. UMI-labeled 5' RACE TRB cDNA libraries were prepared from the cells. TCRdb reprocessed the 5' RACE reads, with one entry per CDR3 protein and no DNA. The repertoire shows 60,000 to 65,000 distinct CDR3 sequences; the top ten hold 0.7% to 0.95%. Study observations and caveats: Compared with CXCR3-negative naive cells, CXCR3-positive naive cells showed more hydrophobic TRB CDR3s. Naive CXCR3-negative cells resembled naive CXCR3-positive cells in TRBV-TRBJ usage; memory cells differed. Fresh PBMCs served for most assays, and CXCR3 expression fell partially after cryopreservation.

The J gene is TRBJ2-1, the V gene TRBV11-1. Sequenced material: naive CXCR3+ CD8+ T cells from blood. The subset denotes: CD45RO-CCR7+CD27+CD95- naive CD8+ T cells expressing CXCR3 (TNR3+). The clonotype was recovered from a human donor in good health. Some clones in this sample may be carry-over from other donors' samples. The CDR3 protein is CASSLFASYNEQFF.